This section outlines one T cell receptor (beta chain) sequence together with its context. After removal of 8 bases from V and 1 base from J, the junction contained 9 bases not matched to a gene. CDR3 length: 15 amino acids. CDR1 is ENHRY and CDR2 is SYGVKD in the germline V gene. TCRdb's copy holds only in-frame clones and misses some; the assay was immunoSEQ multiplex PCR. The sample includes some 120,000 clones, less than 85% of them seen just once. These data are taken from a study of blood T cell repertoires in COVID-19. The sequence derives from a woman aged 60-75 years with acute or convalescent COVID-19. Sequenced sample: peripheral blood. The chain carries TRBV10-3 and TRBJ1-1; 8 nucleotides agree with TRBD1. Here the CDR3 DNA reads TGTGCCATCGGTGTAGGGGGACAGGCGAACACTGAAGCTTTCTTT. Its translation: CAIGVGGQANTEAFF.